The 29 T cell receptor beta chains given below trace back to one sample, sequenced in a study of tumor and adjacent non-tumor tissue in lung cancer. A modified ARM-PCR protocol with three rounds of nested PCR amplified TCRbeta. TCRdb reprocessed the multiplex PCR reads via MiXCR and lists one record per CDR3 protein. This sample has 100,000 to 150,000 distinct CDR3 sequences, with 66% found just once. RNA was extracted from bulk tissue without any cell sorting. Input material: lung tumor tissue. All receptors come from a man aged 30 to 39 with non-small cell lung cancer.

To note about this clonotype: With a much larger clone just one base away, this may be a read error. The rearrangement links TRBV29-1 to TRBJ2-5; D remains ambiguous. Trimming took 8 bases from V and 3 from J, leaving 7 bases between them. The CDR3 sequence is 10 residues long. Germline V gene sequence: CDR1 SQVTM, CDR2 ANQGSEA. CDR3 in DNA: TGCAGCATTTCGGAAGAGACCCAGTACTTC. Its translation is CSISEETQYF. The full variable domain, completed using reference TRBV29-1 and TRBJ2-5, is SAVISQKPSRDICQRGTSLTIQCQVDSQVTMMFWYRQQPGQSLTLIATANQGSEATYESGFVIDKFPISRPNLTFSTLTVSNMSPEDSSIYLCSISEETQYFGPGTRLLVL.

Note on this clonotype: A read error is possible here, since a much larger clone lies one base away. The chain is built from TRBV4-1 and TRBJ2-1; 12 bases are shared with TRBD2. The CDR3 consists of 20 residues. Trimming removed 3 bases from V and 3 bases from J; junction bases left unmatched: 15. CDR1 is MGHRA and CDR2 is YSYEKL in the germline V gene. CDR3 bases: TGCGCCAGCAGCCAGAGGCCTAGCGGGAGGGTAGTCCTAGGCTACAATGAGCAGTTCTTC. Its protein is CASSQRPSGRVVLGYNEQFF.

On this clonotype: The germline gene is not matched at one end of the junction; a read error may be the cause. The gene calls are TRBV11-2 and TRBJ2-2; unclear D gene. Germline CDR1 reads SGHAT; CDR2 reads FQNNGV. The CDR3 is 14 residues long. The CDR3 DNA follows: TGTACCAGTACCCCTTGCGTGAACACCGGGGAGCTGTTTTTT. Protein product: CTSTPCVNTGELFF.

In the case of this clonotype: One end of the junction fails to match germline, which may point to a read error. The chain links TRBV10-3 to TRBJ2-2, with D perhaps TRBD1 or TRBD2 (6 bases each). This CDR3 has 14 amino acids. Germline V gene data show CDR1 as ENHRY and CDR2 as SYGVKD. DNA of the CDR3: TGTGCCATCAGCGGGGGCGTGTCCACCGGGGACCTGTTTTTT. As protein: CAISGGVSTGDLFF.

A note on this clonotype: At one end the junction does not follow the germline gene, possibly because of a read error. V is TRBV6-5 and J is TRBJ1-4, with 10 bases aligning to TRBD1. The CDR3 contains 17 residues. Germline CDR1 reads MNHEY; CDR2 reads SVGAGI. CDR3 in amino acids: CARSYLGQGGYGEKLFF. Written as DNA, the CDR3 is TGCGCCAGGAGTTACCTAGGACAGGGGGGATATGGTGAAAAACTGTTTTTT.

This clonotype was seen repeatedly, ten times or more. The V and J genes are TRBV12-5 and TRBJ2-5; 7 bases align to TRBD2. The CDR3 runs 15 residues. The germline gives CDR1 LGHNT, CDR2 FRNRAP. V lost 4 bases, J lost 4 bases, and 9 bases stayed unmatched. The CDR3 DNA sequence: TGTGCTAGTGGTTCGAGCGAAGGGAGGGGAGAGACCCAGTACTTC. Protein product: CASGSSEGRGETQYF. Supplemented by reference TRBV12-5 and TRBJ2-5, the full variable domain reads DARVTQTPRHKVTEMGQEVTMRCQPILGHNTVFWYRQTMMQGLELLAYFRNRAPLDDSGMPKDRFSAEMPDATLATLKIQPSEPRDSAVYFCASGSSEGRGETQYFGPGTRLLVL.

Remarks on this clonotype: At one boundary the junction diverges from the germline segment, which might be a read error. This CDR3 reads CTSSYSIIGRPGGYGNTF. The CDR3 nucleotides read TGTACCAGCAGTTACTCGATAATAGGAAGACCAGGGGGCTATGGCAACACCTTC. The chain combines TRBV6-5 with TRBJ1-2; 8 bases agree with TRBD1. This CDR3 comprises 18 residues. Germline lookup yields CDR1 MNHEY and CDR2 SVGAGI.

The rearrangement links TRBV5-1 to TRBJ2-3; a weak D match, TRBD1 (5 bases). Trimming pared 2 bases from V and 4 bases from J, leaving 11 bases between. The CDR3 contains 14 residues. Per germline, CDR1 SGHRS and CDR2 YFSETQ. CDR3 amino acids: CASSLERQPDTQYF. Written as DNA, the CDR3 is TGCGCCAGCAGCTTAGAAAGACAGCCAGATACGCAGTATTTT. Looking up the rest from reference TRBV5-1 and TRBJ2-3 gives the full variable domain: KAGVTQTPRYLIKTRGQQVTLSCSPISGHRSVSWYQQTPGQGLQFLFEYFSETQRNKGNFPGRFSGRQFSNSRSEMNVSTLELGDSALYLCASSLERQPDTQYFGPGTRLTVL.

About this clonotype: Lacking the conserved final phenylalanine or tryptophan, this CDR3 likely reflects a read error. The rearrangement links TRBV12-3 or TRBV12-4 to TRBJ2-3; 9 bases map to TRBD2. V dropped 5 bases and J dropped 1; count of bases not matched to a gene: 7. The CDR3 contains 16 residues. CDR3 sequence: CASSPLQRGGTDTQYL. CDR3 nucleotides: TGTGCCAGCAGTCCACTACAGCGGGGGGGCACAGATACGCAGTATCTT.

Concerning this clonotype: Germline is not matched at one junction end, which may reflect a read error. The CDR3 sequence is CVSSRQAKNIQYF. CDR3 sequence (DNA): TGTGTCAGCAGCCGACAGGCTAAAAACATTCAGTACTTC. The rearrangement links TRBV4-2 to TRBJ2-4; D might be TRBD1 (6 bases). The CDR3 is made up of 13 amino acids. CDR1 is LGHNA, CDR2 YNFKEQ, per germline.

Concerning this clonotype: The junction shows a germline mismatch at one end, possibly a read error. The chain uses TRBV5-1 and TRBJ2-7, with D possibly being TRBD2 (6 bases). This CDR3 contains 14 residues. Germline V gives CDR1 SGHRS, CDR2 YFSETQ. The CDR3 reads CASSLAGQDYVQYF. The CDR3 coding sequence is TGCGCCAGCAGCTTGGCCGGGCAGGACTACGTGCAGTACTTC.

In regard to this clonotype: One end of the junction varies from germline; a read error may be responsible. J is TRBJ2-7 and V is TRBV20-1; D might be TRBD2 (5 bases). The CDR3 has 12 amino acids. Germline CDR1 reads DFQATT; CDR2 reads SNEGSKA (reference sequence). This CDR3 reads CSAREEDYEQYF. The CDR3 nucleotides are TGCAGTGCTAGAGAGGAGGATTACGAGCAATACTTC.

Worth noting for this clonotype: The junction departs from germline at one end; a sequencing error may be responsible. J is TRBJ2-7 and V is TRBV10-3, with a possible D match to TRBD2 (6 bases). The CDR3 has 15 residues. Germline CDR1 and CDR2: ENHRY and SYGVKD. The CDR3 region has the DNA TGTGCCACCAGTGAGTCTAGCGAGGGGCCTGGCGAGCAGTACTTC. Residues: CATSESSEGPGEQYF.

In the case of this clonotype: A read error may explain this, as a much larger clone is one base away. No conserved phenylalanine or tryptophan ends this CDR3, so it is likely a read error. The chain has TRBV20-1 and TRBJ2-7, with D perhaps matching TRBD2 (7 bases). Germline assignment: CDR1 DFQATT and CDR2 SNEGSKA (reference sequence). The ends were cut back, 3 bases at V and 3 bases at J, with 15 bases in the middle. The CDR3 covers 14 residues. The CDR3, as DNA: TGCAGTGCTAGCCCCGGGGGGCCCATCTACGAGCAGTACCTC. Translating it yields CSASPGGPIYEQYL.

This chain links TRBV10-3 with TRBJ2-7; 8 positions match TRBD1. CDR3 length: 14 amino acids. The V gene end was trimmed by 6 bases and the J gene end by 12 bases; junction bases not matched to a gene: 16. CDR1 is ENHRY, CDR2 SYGVKD, per germline. CDR3: CAISRGQEPYKRYF. CDR3 sequence (DNA): TGTGCCATCAGCCGGGGACAGGAACCCTACAAGCGGTACTTC.

This clonotype was detected only once. This may be a read error: a much more frequent sequence differs by one nucleotide. The chain is built from TRBV20-1 and TRBJ1-6, with 7 bases matching TRBD1. Germline V lookup: CDR1 DFQATT, CDR2 SNEGSKA (reference sequence). The CDR3 spans 14 residues. The CDR3 bases are TGCAGTGCTAAAGGGGGCTCCCATAATTCACCCCTCCACTTT. This sequence encodes CSAKGGSHNSPLHF.

The chain couples TRBV7-9 to TRBJ1-4; 8 bases map to TRBD1. The CDR3 covers 15 residues. Germline V gene data show CDR1 as SEHNR and CDR2 as FQNEAQ (reference sequence). V lost 5 bases to trimming and J lost 5 bases; unmatched junction nucleotides: 7. CDR3 sequence: CASSDWTGLNEKLFF. CDR3 sequence (DNA): TGTGCCAGCAGCGATTGGACAGGGCTAAATGAAAAACTGTTTTTT.

The V call is TRBV11-2, the J call TRBJ2-7; D is unclear. The CDR3 covers 11 residues. CDR1 and CDR2 from the germline V gene are SGHAT and FQNNGV. V lost 10 bases and J 5 bases, leaving 12 bases between the germline ends. The CDR3 DNA is TGTGCCATCACACCGGGCCACGAGCAGTACTTC. This encodes CAITPGHEQYF.

The chain links TRBV29-1 to TRBJ1-1; TRBD1 agrees at 7 bases. The germline CDR1 and CDR2 sequences are SQVTM and ANQGSEA. The CDR3 spans 15 residues. Trimming took 5 bases from V and 6 from J; bases not matched to a gene: 15. This chain's CDR3 is CSVLGRGRKSAEAFF. The CDR3 DNA follows: TGCAGCGTTTTAGGGAGGGGGCGTAAATCGGCTGAAGCTTTCTTT.

Worth noting for this clonotype: A much larger clone is a single base away; this may be a read error. Here the CDR3 omits its conserved ending phenylalanine or tryptophan, so a read error is the likely source. The chain links TRBV4-1 to TRBJ1-5; D is undetermined. The germline V gene has CDR1 MGHRA and CDR2 YSYEKL. The CDR3 length is 15 residues. Trimming took 1 base from V and 0 from J, leaving 7 bases between them. CDR3 DNA sequence: TGCGCCAGCAGCCAAGCAACCAGTAGCAATCAGCCCCAGCATTAT. Translation: CASSQATSSNQPQHY.

About this clonotype: An end of the junction does not agree with germline; a read error may underlie this. This chain uses TRBV6-2 or TRBV6-3 with TRBJ1-2, with 10 bases fitting TRBD1. Germline V gene lookup returns CDR1 MNHEY and CDR2 SVGEGT. This CDR3 is 14 amino acids long. The CDR3 loop is CASRRQGAAYGYAF. DNA of the CDR3: TGTGCTAGCAGGCGACAGGGGGCTGCTTATGGCTACGCCTTC.

Comment on this clonotype: One end of the junction fails to match germline, which may point to a read error. The V gene is TRBV12-3 or TRBV12-4, the J gene TRBJ1-5, with 9 bases aligning to TRBD1. This CDR3 is 16 amino acids long. The chain's CDR3 is CASSLVGTGLNQPQHF. The CDR3 DNA reads as TGTGCCAGTAGTTTAGTTGGGACAGGGCTTAATCAGCCCCAGCATTTT.

This clonotype was seen more than once but under ten times. The rearrangement links TRBV6-1 to TRBJ2-2; TRBD1 might be the D (5 bases). Germline values: CDR1 MNHNS, CDR2 SASEGT. The CDR3 loop spans 16 amino acids. The V gene lost 7 bases and the J gene lost 1 base, with 16 bases spanning the gap. CDR3 sequence (DNA): TGTGCCAGCATGCGGTTTTCGACAGTGAACACCGGGGAGCTGTTTTTT. Translated: CASMRFSTVNTGELFF.

Turning to this clonotype: At one end the junction does not follow the germline gene, possibly because of a read error. The V call is TRBV6-2 or TRBV6-3, the J call TRBJ1-1, with 7 bases matching TRBD1. CDR3 length: 16 amino acids. CDR1 is MNHEY, CDR2 SVGEGT, per germline. The CDR3 sequence is CGSRRTQGCMYTEAFF. The CDR3 region has the DNA TGTGGCAGCAGAAGAACACAGGGGTGCATGTACACTGAAGCTTTCTTT.

With regard to this clonotype: Possible read error: a much larger clone is one base away. The gene calls are TRBV4-1 and TRBJ1-5; D perhaps matches TRBD1 (6 bases). Germline V gives CDR1 MGHRA, CDR2 YSYEKL. The CDR3 extends over 16 amino acids. V lost 7 bases, J lost 3 bases, and 19 bases lay in between. The CDR3 reads CASIPQQGMYNQPQHF. CDR3 sequence (DNA): TGCGCCAGCATCCCACAACAGGGTATGTACAATCAGCCCCAGCATTTT.

Regarding this clonotype: This may arise from a read error, as a much more abundant clone is one base away. This CDR3 is missing its conserved last phenylalanine or tryptophan, likely due to a read error. This chain joins TRBV11-2 and TRBJ2-1; 8 bases map to TRBD2. There are 16 residues in the CDR3. Trimming at V came to 5 bases and at J to 9 bases, leaving 15 bases not matched to a gene. Germline CDR1 and CDR2: SGHAT and FQNNGV. DNA of the CDR3: TGTGCCAGCAGCCGTACCGGGACTAGGATCGGCGGTGAGCAGTTCTCC. Amino acid sequence: CASSRTGTRIGGEQFS.

This clonotype turned up a few times. Sequence at one end of the junction differs from germline and may be a read error. The rearrangement links TRBV6-5 to TRBJ2-7, with TRBD1 matching over 8 bases. Germline V gene lookup returns CDR1 MNHEY and CDR2 SVGAGI. This CDR3 region has 20 residues. For the CDR3, the DNA is TGTGCCAGCAGTAAGGGGGAGACAGGGGACAACCTACCGGGCTTCTACGAGCAGTATTTC. Amino acids: CASSKGETGDNLPGFYEQYF.

Concerning this clonotype itself: Being one base from a much bigger clone, this may be a read error. The rearrangement links TRBV20-1 to TRBJ2-1; 12 bases agree with TRBD2. Germline CDR1 is DFQATT and CDR2 is SNEGSKA (reference sequence). The CDR3 sequence is 15 residues long. With V trimmed by 6 bases and J by 9 bases, 12 bases remained unmatched. This chain's CDR3 is CSAASPLAGGSEQFF. The CDR3 coding sequence is TGCAGTGCAGCCTCCCCACTAGCGGGAGGTTCTGAGCAGTTCTTC.

There are a few counts of this clonotype. Mismatch with germline at one junction end may stem from a read error. This chain connects TRBV6-5 to TRBJ2-7, with D perhaps matching TRBD1 (6 bases). CDR1 is MNHEY, CDR2 SVGAGI, per germline. The CDR3 contains 12 residues. In nucleotides, the CDR3 is TGTGCCAGCCGGGACAACTCCTACGGGCAGTACTTC. Its protein product is CASRDNSYGQYF.